What follows are 21 T cell receptor beta chains derived from one specimen sequenced in a study of shared clonotypes between healthy human individuals. Some clones are missing from TCRdb's copy, which holds only in-frame ones; the method was immunoSEQ multiplex PCR. The table shows about 2,200,000 clones, with roughly 91% occurring only once. It was CD45RO-negative cells, positively selected for CCR7, that made up naive CD8 cells, with terminally differentiated effector memory CD45RA+ cells excluded. Sequencing used naive CD8+ T cells from PBMCs. These receptors were taken from a young man in good health. Some clones in this sample may be carry-over from other donors' samples.

This chain's CDR3 is CASSGGGLRDNEQFF. DNA for the CDR3: TGTGCCAGCAGTGGGGGAGGGTTGCGGGACAATGAGCAGTTCTTC. The chain combines TRBV6-4 with TRBJ2-1; 7 nucleotides align to TRBD2. Germline assignment: CDR1 MRHNA and CDR2 SNTAGT. Losses at the gene ends were 4 bases for V and 5 bases for J; bases not matched to a gene: 8. The CDR3 is made up of 15 amino acids.

This sequence joins TRBV19 and TRBJ2-7; either TRBD1 or TRBD2 may fit D (5 bases each). V dropped 9 bases and J dropped 0 bases, with 12 bases sitting between them. This CDR3 is built from 13 residues. Germline CDR1 and CDR2: LNHDA and SQIVND (reference sequence). DNA of the CDR3: TGTGCCAGCGGGACCGCCGTCTCCTACGAGCAGTACTTC. Amino acids: CASGTAVSYEQYF.

This clone was observed a single time. The genes are TRBV11-2 and TRBJ2-1, with D perhaps assigned TRBD1 or TRBD2 (5 bases each). Germline CDR1 and CDR2: SGHAT and FQNNGV. Trimming removed 2 bases from V and 12 bases from J, with 20 bases in between. This CDR3 region has 15 residues. CDR3 amino acids: CASSLTLAGKLGQFF. The CDR3 DNA sequence: TGTGCCAGCAGCTTAACCCTAGCAGGGAAACTAGGGCAGTTCTTC.

This chain joins TRBV7-9 and TRBJ2-2; 11 bases line up with TRBD2. J lost 5 bases, V lost 10 bases, and 15 bases had no gene match. The CDR3 extends over 17 amino acids. Germline CDR1 is SEHNR and CDR2 is FQNEAQ (reference sequence). The CDR3, as DNA: TGTGCCATTCCACCAGGGACTAGCGGTTGGGGGACCGGGGAGCTGTTTTTT. It encodes CAIPPGTSGWGTGELFF.

V is TRBV7-9 and J is TRBJ2-1, with TRBD2 matching over 7 bases. Germline assignment: CDR1 SEHNR and CDR2 FQNEAQ (reference sequence). The CDR3 is made up of 18 amino acids. J lost 0 bases, V lost 5 bases, and 13 bases had no gene match. The CDR3 coding sequence is TGTGCCAGCAGCCCCGTGCAGCGCGGGAGAAGCTCCTACAATGAGCAGTTCTTC. Protein product: CASSPVQRGRSSYNEQFF.

This sequence joins TRBV4-1 and TRBJ2-6; TRBD1 matches 7 bases. From germline, CDR1 is MGHRA and CDR2 YSYEKL. This CDR3 contains 17 residues. V trimming: 3 bases; J trimming: 5 bases; junction bases outside the gene matches: 10. CDR3 in amino acids: CASSQSDRASWANVLTF. The CDR3 DNA reads as TGCGCCAGCAGCCAGTCCGACAGGGCGTCTTGGGCCAACGTCCTGACTTTC.

This chain uses TRBV19 with TRBJ2-2; TRBD1 might be the D (6 bases). The CDR3 is made up of 16 amino acids. The V end was cut by 0 bases, the J end by 1 base, with 9 bases between. The germline V gene encodes CDR1 LNHDA and CDR2 SQIVND (reference sequence). CDR3 nucleotide sequence: TGTGCCAGTAGTATAGAAACGGGACAGAACACCGGGGAGCTGTTTTTT. Its translation is CASSIETGQNTGELFF.

V usage is TRBV7-7 and J usage is TRBJ2-1; 12 positions agree with TRBD2. Germline values: CDR1 SSHAT, CDR2 FNYEAQ (reference sequence). The CDR3 extends over 15 amino acids. Trimming at V came to 4 bases and at J to 8 bases, leaving 6 bases not matched to a gene. The CDR3 region has the DNA TGTGCCAGCAGCTACCGGACTAGCGGGATGGATGAGCAGTTCTTC. Translation gives CASSYRTSGMDEQFF. The full variable domain, in which reference TRBV7-7 and TRBJ2-1 provide the parts outside the CDR3, is GAGVSQSPRYKVTKRGQDVTLRCDPISSHATLYWYQQALGQGPEFLTYFNYEAQPDKSGLPSDRFSAERPEGSISTLTIQRTEQRDSAMYRCASSYRTSGMDEQFFGPGTRLTVL.

CDR3 in amino acids: CASSLVPFGGNTEAFF. CDR3 in DNA: TGTGCCAGCAGCTTAGTACCCTTTGGAGGAAACACTGAAGCTTTCTTT. The J gene is TRBJ1-1, the V gene TRBV11-2; D unresolved. The germline gives CDR1 SGHAT, CDR2 FQNNGV. The CDR3 runs to 16 residues. V was clipped by 1 base and J by 2 bases, with 14 bases between them.

This chain connects TRBV7-9 to TRBJ2-1; 11 bases align to TRBD2. Trimming removed 4 bases from V and 4 bases from J; junction bases left unmatched: 9. The CDR3 contains 17 residues. Germline lookup yields CDR1 SEHNR and CDR2 FQNEAQ (reference sequence). Here the CDR3 reads CASSSGVLAGVYNEQFF. The CDR3, as DNA: TGTGCCAGCAGCTCGGGGGTACTAGCGGGAGTGTACAATGAGCAGTTCTTC.

This chain links TRBV7-9 with TRBJ2-7; 7 bases agree with TRBD2. The V gene end was trimmed by 7 bases and the J gene end by 7 bases; junction bases not matched to a gene: 16. The CDR3 totals 15 residues. The germline V gene encodes CDR1 SEHNR and CDR2 FQNEAQ (reference sequence). The CDR3: CASTTPSSGLFEQYF. For the CDR3, the DNA is TGTGCCAGCACCACCCCATCTAGCGGCCTTTTTGAGCAGTACTTC.

Worth noting for this clone: Other DNA sequences in this specimen translate into the identical CDR3. This chain links TRBV7-2 with TRBJ2-7; 12 bases are shared with TRBD2. This CDR3 is built from 14 residues. Germline V gene data show CDR1 as SGHTA and CDR2 as FQGNSA. V shed 5 bases and J 7 bases; nucleotides not matched to a gene: 6. This CDR3 is CASSLKLAGGEQYF. As DNA, the CDR3 is TGTGCCAGCAGCCTCAAACTAGCGGGGGGTGAGCAGTACTTC.

The gene calls are TRBV6-5 and TRBJ2-7; either TRBD1 or TRBD2 may supply D (5 bases each). The CDR3 runs 15 residues. Germline lookup yields CDR1 MNHEY and CDR2 SVGAGI. V was pared by 3 bases and J by 0 bases, with 12 bases between. The CDR3 here is CASSYWPGSSYEQYF. Here the CDR3 DNA reads TGTGCCAGCAGTTATTGGCCAGGGAGCTCCTACGAGCAGTACTTC.

This clone was observed once. The genes are TRBV19 and TRBJ2-4; tentatively, D is TRBD1 or TRBD2 (5 bases each). The CDR3 covers 16 residues. Between the trimmed V and J ends, which lost 7 bases and 0 bases, there was a span of 16 bases. Germline V gene data show CDR1 as LNHDA and CDR2 as SQIVND (reference sequence). CDR3 protein: CASTEGTDLAKNIQYF. The CDR3, as DNA: TGTGCCAGTACCGAGGGGACGGACCTAGCCAAAAACATTCAGTACTTC.

This chain's CDR3 is CASSLVGSLGEQYF. For the CDR3, the DNA is TGTGCCAGCAGCTTAGTGGGGAGTCTGGGCGAGCAGTACTTC. This rearrangement joins TRBV7-8 to TRBJ2-7; D may be TRBD2 (5 bases). The V end was cut by 1 base, the J end by 6 bases, with 13 bases between. The CDR3 runs 14 residues. Germline CDR1 SGHVS, CDR2 FQNEAQ.

V gene TRBV14 combines with J gene TRBJ2-3; D possibly uses TRBD1 or TRBD2 (6 bases each). CDR3 size: 14 residues. V was trimmed by 4 bases and J by 6 bases, leaving 14 bases between them. Looked up from germline, CDR1 is SGHDN and CDR2 is FVKESK. For the CDR3, the DNA is TGTGCCAGCAGCCGAGGGGGGAGGCGGGATACGCAGTATTTT. Translated: CASSRGGRRDTQYF.

The V call is TRBV14, the J call TRBJ2-2, with 8 bases aligning to TRBD1. The CDR3 length is 14 residues. CDR1 and CDR2 (germline): SGHDN, FVKESK. The V and J ends lost 2 bases and 4 bases, in that order; junction bases with no gene match: 0. In DNA form, the CDR3 reads TGTGCCAGCAGCCAAACAGGGGGCACCGGGGAGCTGTTTTTT. Translation gives CASSQTGGTGELFF.

This clone came up once. This CDR3 reads CASSIAASSSYNEQFF. CDR3 DNA: TGTGCCAGTAGTATAGCAGCCTCGAGCTCCTACAATGAGCAGTTCTTC. The chain has TRBV19 and TRBJ2-1; D uncertain. Looked up from germline, CDR1 is LNHDA and CDR2 is SQIVND (reference sequence). The CDR3 runs 16 residues. Between the trimmed V and J ends, which lost 1 base and 0 bases, there was a span of 10 bases.

This clone was observed a few times. The rearrangement uses TRBV29-1 and TRBJ1-1; tentatively, D is TRBD1 (5 bases). CDR3 size: 12 residues. The germline gives CDR1 SQVTM, CDR2 ANQGSEA. Trimming took off 4 bases at V and 7 bases at J, with 13 bases between the two ends. The CDR3 coding sequence is TGCAGCGTTGTTCCCACTACAGGTGAAGCTTTCTTT. Its protein is CSVVPTTGEAFF.

The genes are TRBV11-3 and TRBJ2-7; D is ambiguous. V lost 5 bases and J 2 bases, leaving 7 bases between the germline ends. Germline assignment: CDR1 SGHNT and CDR2 YENEEA. CDR3 size: 12 residues. The CDR3 loop reads CASSPYTYEQYF. In nucleotides, the CDR3 is TGTGCCAGCAGCCCCTACACCTACGAGCAGTACTTC.

Remarks on this clone: Other DNA sequences in this sample translate to the same CDR3. The rearrangement joins TRBV19 to TRBJ1-4; D is undetermined. Germline CDR1 LNHDA, CDR2 SQIVND (reference sequence). V gave up 3 bases and J gave up 2 bases, with 7 bases separating them. This CDR3 has 14 residues. DNA of the CDR3: TGTGCCAGTAGTATTAGAGGGACTAATGAAAAACTGTTTTTT. Amino acid sequence: CASSIRGTNEKLFF.